The 21 T cell receptor beta chains below come from one sample, sequenced in a study of beta chain features in type 1 diabetes. No antigen has been identified for these receptors. Points from the study as a whole: In all four CD4+ subsets, TCRB CDR3 length was significantly, moderately reduced in type 1 diabetes.

The sequenced template was cDNA made from the entire isolated RNA. Assay used: immunoSEQ multiplex PCR; TCRdb lists only in-frame clones, some missing. The sample carries roughly 150,000 clones, about 7.9% recorded once. The sample taken for sequencing was central memory CD4+ T cells from blood. The origin of the receptors is a man aged 18 to 29 with type 1 diabetes.

V gene TRBV5-1 combines with J gene TRBJ2-1; D may be TRBD2 (6 bases). The CDR3 spans 14 residues. Looked up from germline, CDR1 is SGHRS and CDR2 is YFSETQ. Trimming removed 1 base at V and 8 bases at J, with 13 bases between. The DNA of the CDR3 is TGCGCCAGCAGCTTGATCGGGAGTGGATATGAGCAGTTCTTC. Its protein is CASSLIGSGYEQFF.

This clone was observed at least ten times. The chain has TRBV7-2 and TRBJ2-1; 12 nucleotides line up with TRBD2. Looked up from germline, CDR1 is SGHTA and CDR2 is FQGNSA. Unmatched junction bases numbered 8, after V lost 5 bases and J lost 9 bases. The length of the CDR3 is 15 residues. The CDR3 DNA is TGTGCCAGCAGCCCACTAGCGGGGGGCGGGGGTGAGCAGTTCTTC. It yields the protein CASSPLAGGGGEQFF.

This sequence joins TRBV27 and TRBJ2-5; D gene unclear. From germline, CDR1 is MNHEY and CDR2 SMNVEV (reference sequence). V was shortened by 6 bases and J by 4 bases, with 9 bases between the two germline ends. The CDR3 has 12 residues. The CDR3 protein is CASRPIGETQYF. In DNA form, the CDR3 reads TGTGCCAGCAGGCCCATCGGAGAGACCCAGTACTTC.

This clone was counted only a few times. The chain carries TRBV28 and TRBJ1-2, with a possible D match to TRBD1 (6 bases). With 7 bases removed from V and 2 bases from J, the gap between germline ends came to 17 bases. Germline loops: CDR1 MDHEN, CDR2 SYDVKM. This CDR3 comprises 15 residues. The CDR3 bases are TGTGCCAGCACCCCGGCGGACAGACAAAACTATGGCTACACCTTC. This gives the protein CASTPADRQNYGYTF.

This clone occurred a few times. The rearrangement joins TRBV11-2 to TRBJ2-2; D gene uncertain. Germline CDR1 reads SGHAT; CDR2 reads FQNNGV. Trimming took 5 bases from V and 7 from J, leaving 11 bases between them. This CDR3 has 13 amino acids. The CDR3 loop is CASSATFVGELFF. The CDR3 coding sequence is TGTGCCAGCAGCGCTACGTTTGTCGGGGAGCTGTTTTTT.

The chain links TRBV4-1 to TRBJ2-5, with a possible D match to TRBD1 (6 bases). V dropped 4 bases and J dropped 5 bases, with 23 bases sitting between them. The length of the CDR3 is 17 residues. Germline CDR1 is MGHRA and CDR2 is YSYEKL. CDR3 region: CASSRRQAREPGETQYF. Written as DNA, the CDR3 is TGCGCCAGCAGCCGTCGACAGGCGCGAGAGCCCGGTGAGACCCAGTACTTC.

In its sample, this clone was seen a few times. The V call is TRBV14, the J call TRBJ1-1, with TRBD1 identical over 10 bases. The CDR3 extends over 14 amino acids. The J segment lost 5 bases and the V segment lost 4 bases, leaving 4 bases of the junction unmatched. CDR1 is SGHDN and CDR2 is FVKESK in the germline V gene. The CDR3 nucleotides read TGTGCCAGCAGCCTCGGACAGGGGGGAACTGAAGCTTTCTTT. Its protein product is CASSLGQGGTEAFF.

This clone has at least ten counts. This chain connects TRBV7-6 to TRBJ2-1, with 10 bases that match TRBD2. V lost 3 bases and J lost 7; bases outside the gene matches: 6. Germline CDR1 reads SGHVS; CDR2 reads FNYEAQ. This CDR3 has 15 amino acids. The CDR3 region is CASSLASGGRNEQFF. CDR3 in DNA: TGTGCCAGCAGCTTGGCTAGCGGGGGCAGGAATGAGCAGTTCTTC. Full variable domain (rest looked up from reference TRBV7-6 and TRBJ2-1): GAGVSQSPRYKVTKRGQDVALRCDPISGHVSLYWYRQALGQGPEFLTYFNYEAQQDKSGLPNDRFSAERPEGSISTLTIQRTEQRDSAMYRCASSLASGGRNEQFFGPGTRLTVL.

This clone has a handful of counts. The chain links TRBV9 to TRBJ2-5; no definite D call. The germline V and J ends were trimmed by 3 bases and 4 bases, with 13 bases remaining between them. The CDR3 is 14 residues long. CDR1 and CDR2 (germline): SGDLS, YYNGEE. The CDR3, as DNA: TGTGCCAGCAGCGAAGCCGTGGGCCCAGAGACCCAGTACTTC. Translating it yields CASSEAVGPETQYF.

This clone was counted a few times. The chain has TRBV27 and TRBJ2-2; TRBD1 aligns across 10 bases. Germline assignment: CDR1 MNHEY and CDR2 SMNVEV (reference sequence). With V trimmed by 6 bases and J by 6 bases, 13 bases remained unmatched. The CDR3 runs to 17 residues. The CDR3 region has the DNA TGTGCCAGCAGGCGAGACCGGGACAGGGGTGGTCCCGGGGAGCTGTTTTTT. The encoded protein is CASRRDRDRGGPGELFF.

V usage is TRBV6-5 and J usage is TRBJ1-4; 10 positions agree with TRBD1. Trimming cost V 5 bases and J 7 bases; bases outside gene matches: 1. The CDR3 has 13 residues. From germline, CDR1 is MNHEY and CDR2 SVGAGI. The CDR3 loop reads CASSDRGPEKLFF. The CDR3 DNA is TGTGCCAGCAGTGACAGGGGGCCTGAAAAACTGTTTTTT.

The CDR3 DNA follows: TGTGCCAGCAGCTTAACGGGGTCCTACAATGAGCAGTTCTTC. Protein: CASSLTGSYNEQFF. The rearrangement links TRBV7-9 to TRBJ2-1, with a weak D call TRBD2 (5 bases). The CDR3 is made up of 14 amino acids. Germline V gene lookup returns CDR1 SEHNR and CDR2 FQNEAQ (reference sequence). V was trimmed by 2 bases and J by 1 base, leaving 6 bases between them.

This clone has more than one count but fewer than ten. The chain is built from TRBV4-3 and TRBJ2-3; no clear D. CDR3 size: 14 residues. Germline CDR1 reads LGHNA; CDR2 reads YSLEER. Trimming pared 1 base from V and 3 bases from J, leaving 8 bases between. This CDR3 reads CASSQGPGTDTQYF. The DNA for the CDR3 is TGCGCCAGCAGCCAAGGACCAGGTACAGATACGCAGTATTTT.

About this clone: A much larger clone sits a single nucleotide away, making a read error possible. The same CDR3 arises from other DNA sequences in this sample as well. CDR3 loop: CASSLGLAGADTQYF. CDR3 coding DNA: TGTGCCAGCAGCTTGGGACTAGCGGGAGCCGATACGCAGTATTTT. The rearrangement joins TRBV7-2 to TRBJ2-3; 14 positions match TRBD2. The CDR3 contains 15 residues. V dropped 3 bases and J dropped 6; count of bases not matched to a gene: 2. Germline values: CDR1 SGHTA, CDR2 FQGNSA.

This clone has a handful of counts. The V gene is TRBV18, the J gene TRBJ1-2; D unclear. The V gene lost 2 bases and the J gene lost 4 bases, with 5 bases spanning the gap. This CDR3 spans 12 amino acids. CDR1 is KGHSH and CDR2 is LQKENI in the germline V gene. CDR3 bases: TGTGCCAGCTCACCAGGAGGCTATGGCTACACCTTC. This codes for CASSPGGYGYTF.

The V call is TRBV4-1, the J call TRBJ2-7; 7 bases are a match to TRBD1. Germline V gives CDR1 MGHRA, CDR2 YSYEKL. CDR3 size: 14 residues. Trimming at V came to 6 bases and at J to 2 bases, leaving 7 bases not matched to a gene. CDR3 bases: TGCGCCAGCAGTCGATACGACAGGGCCTACGAGCAGTACTTC. This codes for CASSRYDRAYEQYF.

The rearrangement uses TRBV6-5 and TRBJ1-1; TRBD1 is a possible D gene (5 bases). CDR1 is MNHEY, CDR2 SVGAGI, per germline. The germline V and J ends were trimmed by 4 bases and 0 bases, with 9 bases remaining between them. The CDR3 consists of 14 residues. CDR3 region: CASSSGHLNTEAFF. The CDR3 nucleotides are TGTGCCAGCAGTTCCGGACATCTGAACACTGAAGCTTTCTTT.

This clone was picked up a small number of times. The chain has TRBV5-4 and TRBJ2-7; 10 positions agree with TRBD2. V trimming: 4 bases; J trimming: 1 base; junction bases outside the gene matches: 5. Germline CDR1 reads SGHNT; CDR2 reads YYREEE (reference sequence). The CDR3 is 15 amino acids. The CDR3 reads CASSQRTSGSYEQYF. CDR3 nucleotides: TGTGCCAGCAGCCAGCGGACTAGCGGTTCCTACGAGCAGTACTTC.

This clone was seen more than once but under ten times. The chain links TRBV18 to TRBJ2-7; possibly TRBD1 for D (5 bases). V was shortened by 2 bases and J by 3 bases, with 14 bases between the two germline ends. Per germline, CDR1 KGHSH and CDR2 LQKENI. CDR3 length: 15 amino acids. Here the CDR3 reads CASSPGAVGHYEQYF. CDR3 coding DNA: TGTGCCAGCTCACCAGGAGCTGTGGGGCACTACGAGCAGTACTTC.

The rearrangement joins TRBV6-5 to TRBJ2-1; TRBD2 aligns across 11 bases. The CDR3 loop spans 15 amino acids. From germline, CDR1 is MNHEY and CDR2 SVGAGI. Trimming removed 6 bases from V and 4 bases from J; junction bases left unmatched: 5. As DNA, the CDR3 is TGTGCCAGCAGGGCCGGGACTAGCGGATACAATGAGCAGTTCTTC. Protein product: CASRAGTSGYNEQFF.

This clone came up a few times. This chain links TRBV19 with TRBJ2-5; 12 bases fit TRBD2. This CDR3 has 14 residues. Looked up from germline, CDR1 is LNHDA and CDR2 is SQIVND (reference sequence). The V segment lost 5 bases and the J segment 9 bases; nucleotides outside the gene matches: 7. CDR3 amino acids: CASSRTSGARSQYF. The CDR3 bases are TGTGCCAGTAGTCGGACTAGCGGGGCACGTTCCCAGTACTTC.